This T cell receptor (beta chain) was identified during a study of T cells after yellow fever vaccination. Study-level information: The fractions with low cell numbers were processed using SMART-Seq v4 Ultra Low Input.

TCRdb called the 5' RACE reads again in MiXCR, with one record for every CDR3 protein. The data contain some 240,000 distinct CDR3 sequences, 3% to 3.5% of them singletons. The CDR3 consists of 13 residues. CDR1 and CDR2 from the germline V gene are SGHRS and YFSETQ. V was trimmed by 6 bases and J by 2 bases, leaving 10 bases between them. Many counts were recorded for this clonotype. This TCR derives from a man younger than 35 who received the YFV17D yellow fever vaccine. The chain employs TRBV5-1 and TRBJ2-3, with D tentatively TRBD1 (6 bases). This sample comprised CD4+ T cells sorted from PBMCs, obtained 10 days after the yellow fever booster vaccination. The CDR3 DNA is TGCGCCAGCAAGCAGGGGCCCACAGATACGCAGTATTTT. As protein: CASKQGPTDTQYF.